Listed here are 32 T cell receptor beta chains from one sample, sequenced in a study of beta chain features in type 1 diabetes. Every bit of the isolated RNA underwent reverse transcription, so sequencing read expressed TCRB transcripts. Data came from immunoSEQ multiplex PCR; TCRdb stores just in-frame clones and leaves some out. The sample consists of under 25,000 clones, around 50% of them appearing once. Sequenced sample: stem cell memory CD4+ T cells from blood. These receptors were collected from a man aged 18 to 30 in good health.

This clone came up a few times. The V call is TRBV5-4, the J call TRBJ2-7, with 7 bases fitting TRBD2. After removal of 2 bases from V and 2 bases from J, the junction contained 7 bases not matched to a gene. This CDR3 is 15 amino acids long. CDR1 and CDR2 from the germline V gene are SGHNT and YYREEE (reference sequence). CDR3 protein: CASSFSSGGTYEQYF. The CDR3, as DNA: TGTGCCAGCAGCTTCTCTTCCGGGGGGACCTACGAGCAGTACTTC. The whole variable domain, remainder taken from reference TRBV5-4 and TRBJ2-7, is ETGVTQSPTHLIKTRGQQVTLRCSSQSGHNTVSWYQQALGQGPQFIFQYYREEENGRGNFPPRFSGLQFPNYSSELNVNALELDDSALYLCASSFSSGGTYEQYFGPGTRLTVT.

The J gene is TRBJ2-2, the V gene TRBV7-3, with D maybe TRBD2 (6 bases). Germline V gene sequence: CDR1 SGHTA, CDR2 FQGTGA. CDR3 length equals 16 residues. V was cut by 4 bases and J by 2 bases, with 14 bases left in between. The CDR3 DNA is TGTGCCAGCAGCTCAGAGGGCGGGGCTAACACCGGGGAGCTGTTTTTT. Translation: CASSSEGGANTGELFF.

V usage is TRBV7-2 and J usage is TRBJ1-1; 10 bases match TRBD1. The V gene end was trimmed by 5 bases and the J gene end by 5 bases; junction bases not matched to a gene: 17. The CDR3 has 18 residues. Looked up from germline, CDR1 is SGHTA and CDR2 is FQGNSA. CDR3: CASSPRTGGKEWGTEAFF. DNA of the CDR3: TGTGCCAGCAGCCCTCGGACAGGGGGGAAGGAATGGGGAACTGAAGCTTTCTTT.

V is TRBV10-3 and J is TRBJ2-7, with 9 bases matching TRBD1. From germline, CDR1 is ENHRY and CDR2 SYGVKD. V dropped 11 bases and J dropped 5; count of bases not matched to a gene: 4. The CDR3 length is 11 residues. CDR3 residues: CAVGQGDEQYF. Here the CDR3 DNA reads TGTGCCGTGGGACAGGGTGACGAGCAGTACTTC.

The chain combines TRBV11-3 with TRBJ2-2; D call uncertain. This CDR3 has 15 residues. With 4 bases removed from V and 7 bases from J, the gap between germline ends came to 16 bases. Germline CDR1 reads SGHNT; CDR2 reads YENEEA. The CDR3 reads CASSSSAFSVGELFF. The CDR3 DNA reads as TGTGCCAGCAGCTCAAGTGCGTTCTCCGTCGGGGAGCTGTTTTTT.

This chain uses TRBV4-1 with TRBJ1-3, with D possibly matching TRBD1 (6 bases). The V end was cut by 4 bases, the J end by 4 bases, with 14 bases between. Germline lookup yields CDR1 MGHRA and CDR2 YSYEKL. The CDR3 totals 15 residues. CDR3 coding DNA: TGCGCCAGCAGCCGCTACAGGGCCGGAGGAAACACCATATATTTT. Amino acid sequence: CASSRYRAGGNTIYF.

The chain has TRBV6-1 and TRBJ2-5; 11 nucleotides match TRBD2. Unmatched junction bases numbered 2, after V lost 5 bases and J lost 0 bases. The CDR3 sequence is 15 residues long. Germline V gene data show CDR1 as MNHNS and CDR2 as SASEGT. In DNA form, the CDR3 reads TGTGCCAGCAGTCCGGGACTAGCGGACCAAGAGACCCAGTACTTC. Protein sequence: CASSPGLADQETQYF.

This chain connects TRBV11-1 to TRBJ1-1; no definite D call. V shed 5 bases and J shed 1 base, with 11 bases lying between them. Germline V CDR1 and CDR2: SGHAT, FQDESV (reference sequence). This CDR3 has 14 amino acids. The CDR3 nucleotides are TGTGCCAGCAGCCACCGGGTCCAGAACACTGAAGCTTTCTTT. This sequence encodes CASSHRVQNTEAFF.

The genes are TRBV5-1 and TRBJ1-1, with a possible D match to TRBD1 (6 bases). The CDR3 covers 14 residues. The germline V and J ends were trimmed by 6 bases and 3 bases, with 15 bases remaining between them. CDR1 and CDR2 (germline): SGHRS, YFSETQ. CDR3 DNA sequence: TGCGCCAGCAACGATGGGCGGACAGACACTGAAGCTTTCTTT. Its protein is CASNDGRTDTEAFF.

V gene TRBV15 combines with J gene TRBJ1-5; 7 bases agree with TRBD1. The CDR3 covers 15 residues. V shed 4 bases, J shed 6 bases, and the junction held 9 bases outside the gene matches. CDR1 is LNHNV, CDR2 YYDKDF, per germline (reference sequence). CDR3 nucleotide sequence: TGTGCCACCAGCAAACGACAGGGTCGGACTCAGCCCCAGCATTTT. It is translated as CATSKRQGRTQPQHF. Using reference TRBV15 and TRBJ1-5 for the parts outside the CDR3, the full variable domain is DAMVIQNPRYQVTQFGKPVTLSCSQTLNHNVMYWYQQKSSQAPKLLFHYYDKDFNNEADTPDNFQSRRPNTSFCFLDIRSPGLGDTAMYLCATSKRQGRTQPQHFGDGTRLSIL.

The rearrangement joins TRBV7-9 to TRBJ2-5; D is possibly TRBD2 (5 bases). The CDR3 sequence is 15 residues long. The V end lost 5 bases, the J end lost 2 bases, and 15 bases lay between the germline ends. CDR1 and CDR2 (germline): SEHNR, FQNEAQ (reference sequence). The CDR3 nucleotides read TGTGCCAGCAGCCCCGTTGGGGAGCCGCAAGAGACCCAGTACTTC. This sequence encodes CASSPVGEPQETQYF.

The chain combines TRBV6-1 with TRBJ1-5, with unresolved D. The CDR3 is 14 amino acids. Trimming took 7 bases from V and 4 from J, leaving 14 bases between them. Germline lookup yields CDR1 MNHNS and CDR2 SASEGT. The CDR3 region is CASKSWELNQPQHF. DNA of the CDR3: TGTGCCAGCAAGTCATGGGAGTTGAATCAGCCCCAGCATTTT.

The chain employs TRBV5-5 and TRBJ1-2; D possibly corresponds to TRBD1 (6 bases). Germline CDR1 reads SGHKS; CDR2 reads YYEKEE (reference sequence). The CDR3 has 15 residues. V lost 6 bases, J lost 7 bases, and 22 bases lay in between. Here the CDR3 DNA reads TGTGCCAGCATCAGGGGTGGGCCGACAACAAGTGGCTACACCTTC. Translation: CASIRGGPTTSGYTF.

The chain is built from TRBV6-1 and TRBJ2-7; 8 bases are a match to TRBD2. CDR1 is MNHNS, CDR2 SASEGT, per germline. V lost 8 bases and J lost 3; bases outside the gene matches: 9. The CDR3 extends over 14 amino acids. For the CDR3, the DNA is TGTGCCAGCGCCTCCGGGACTAGTATCTACGAGCAGTACTTC. The encoded protein is CASASGTSIYEQYF.

The chain recombines TRBV30 with TRBJ1-3; 7 bases agree with TRBD1. The CDR3 has 13 residues. Trimming took 4 bases from V and 4 from J; bases not matched to a gene: 4. CDR1 and CDR2 from the germline V gene are GTSNPN and SVGIG (reference sequence). The CDR3 loop reads CAWTGTDGNTIYF. The CDR3 DNA reads as TGTGCCTGGACCGGGACAGACGGAAACACCATATATTTT. Full variable domain (outside the CDR3, taken from reference TRBV30 and TRBJ1-3): SQTIHQWPATLVQPVGSPLSLECTVEGTSNPNLYWYRQAAGRGLQLLFYSVGIGQISSEVPQNLSASRPQDRQFILSSKKLLLSDSGFYLCAWTGTDGNTIYFGEGSWLTVV.

As regards this clone: This specimen includes other DNA sequences encoding the same CDR3. The chain has TRBV14 and TRBJ2-7; D gene uncertain. The germline CDR1 and CDR2 sequences are SGHDN and FVKESK. This CDR3 comprises 11 residues. The V gene lost 1 base and the J gene lost 4 bases, with 2 bases spanning the gap. CDR3 residues: CASSQVYEQYF. The CDR3 DNA reads as TGTGCCAGCAGCCAAGTATACGAGCAGTACTTC.

The chain carries TRBV9 and TRBJ1-2; D is possibly TRBD1 (5 bases). The CDR3 is 15 residues long. V lost 0 bases and J lost 4, with 13 bases in between. Per the germline V gene, CDR1 is SGDLS and CDR2 is YYNGEE. Written as DNA, the CDR3 is TGTGCCAGCAGCGTAGGCGGGGGACGGCCCTATGGCTACACCTTC. This gives the protein CASSVGGGRPYGYTF. Full variable domain (remainder filled in from reference TRBV9 and TRBJ1-2): DSGVTQTPKHLITATGQRVTLRCSPRSGDLSVYWYQQSLDQGLQFLIQYYNGEERAKGNILERFSAQQFPDLHSELNLSSLELGDSALYFCASSVGGGRPYGYTFGSGTRLTVV.

CDR3 loop: CASSIEHGTPNTGELFF. The DNA of the CDR3 is TGTGCCAGTAGTATTGAACACGGGACTCCAAACACCGGGGAGCTGTTTTTT. This chain uses TRBV19 with TRBJ2-2; possible D gene TRBD2, 6 bases. CDR1 and CDR2 from the germline V gene are LNHDA and SQIVND (reference sequence). The V end was cut by 3 bases, the J end by 2 bases, with 16 bases between. The CDR3 is 17 amino acids.

This clone has a handful of counts. The V call is TRBV5-4, the J call TRBJ1-2; D is unclear. The CDR3 runs 15 residues. CDR1 and CDR2 (germline): SGHNT, YYREEE (reference sequence). V dropped 2 bases and J dropped 7 bases, with 18 bases sitting between them. The CDR3 region is CASSFYGGMGGGYTF. CDR3 sequence (DNA): TGTGCCAGCAGCTTTTATGGCGGGATGGGTGGTGGCTACACCTTC.

V usage is TRBV2 and J usage is TRBJ1-4; D is possibly TRBD1 (6 bases). Germline values: CDR1 SNHLY, CDR2 FYNNEI. The CDR3 runs to 15 residues. Trimming pared 2 bases from V and 2 bases from J, leaving 9 bases between. This CDR3 is CASSEQGLTNEKLFF. As DNA, the CDR3 is TGTGCCAGCAGTGAACAGGGGTTGACTAATGAAAAACTGTTTTTT.

A few counts support this clone. The chain uses TRBV7-2 and TRBJ2-7, with D possibly TRBD2 on 5 matching bases. Trimming took 4 bases from V and 6 from J, leaving 16 bases between them. Germline V gene lookup returns CDR1 SGHTA and CDR2 FQGNSA. CDR3 length: 14 residues. DNA of the CDR3: TGTGCCAGCAGCTGGGTGCGGGCAGGCTCCGAGCAGTACTTC. The encoded protein is CASSWVRAGSEQYF.

In its sample, this clone was seen a few times. This chain links TRBV30 with TRBJ2-3; a weak D match, TRBD2 (7 bases). V shed 0 bases and J shed 4 bases, with 17 bases lying between them. The germline V gene has CDR1 GTSNPN and CDR2 SVGIG (reference sequence). The CDR3 loop spans 16 amino acids. CDR3 DNA sequence: TGTGCCTGGAGTGTAGGTGGGGGGGCCTGGTCAGATACGCAGTATTTT. Translation gives CAWSVGGGAWSDTQYF.

The chain recombines TRBV7-6 with TRBJ1-3; D unresolved. Germline-derived CDR1 and CDR2 are SGHVS and FNYEAQ. The V end was cut by 0 bases, the J end by 4 bases, with 7 bases between. The CDR3 is made up of 14 amino acids. CDR3 nucleotides: TGTGCCAGCAGCTTAGCTAGCCGGGGAAACACCATATATTTT. It specifies CASSLASRGNTIYF.

The rearrangement uses TRBV5-1 and TRBJ1-1, with D perhaps matching TRBD1 (6 bases). V was pared by 2 bases and J by 2 bases, with 10 bases between. CDR1 is SGHRS, CDR2 YFSETQ, per germline. The length of the CDR3 is 14 residues. CDR3 protein: CASSFRQDNTEAFF. The CDR3 DNA reads TGCGCCAGCAGCTTCCGACAGGATAACACTGAAGCTTTCTTT.

The CDR3 loop reads CASSSQEGNQPQHF. CDR3 nucleotides: TGTGCCAGCAGCTCCCAGGAGGGCAATCAGCCCCAGCATTTT. The genes are TRBV7-2 and TRBJ1-5; D remains ambiguous. The ends were cut back, 4 bases at V and 2 bases at J, with 9 bases in the middle. CDR3 length equals 14 residues. Germline CDR1 SGHTA, CDR2 FQGNSA.

This clone turned up a few times. The chain has TRBV18 and TRBJ1-2; 7 bases agree with TRBD1. The CDR3 loop spans 15 amino acids. CDR1 KGHSH and CDR2 LQKENI come from the germline V gene. The J segment lost 2 bases and the V segment lost 1 base, leaving 4 bases of the junction unmatched. The chain's CDR3 is CASSPRKGANYGYTF. The DNA of the CDR3 is TGTGCCAGCTCACCACGGAAGGGGGCGAACTATGGCTACACCTTC.

V usage is TRBV9 and J usage is TRBJ2-1, with TRBD1 as a possible D gene (5 bases). Germline lookup yields CDR1 SGDLS and CDR2 YYNGEE. V gave up 4 bases and J gave up 6 bases, with 17 bases separating them. This CDR3 contains 15 residues. The CDR3 protein is CASSPHPPGPNEQFF. The CDR3 DNA reads as TGTGCCAGCAGCCCCCACCCACCAGGGCCCAATGAGCAGTTCTTC.

The CDR3 bases are TGTGCCTGGGGCCGGGACAGCTATCAGCCCCAGCATTTT. Encoded protein: CAWGRDSYQPQHF. The V gene is TRBV30, the J gene TRBJ1-5; 7 nucleotides align to TRBD1. The CDR3 totals 13 residues. Germline CDR1 GTSNPN, CDR2 SVGIG (reference sequence). V was pared by 5 bases and J by 5 bases, with 6 bases of the junction left unmatched.

This clone was seen a handful of times. One end of the junction varies from germline; a read error may be responsible. The gene calls are TRBV18 and TRBJ2-4; 9 bases line up with TRBD1. CDR3 length equals 11 residues. The germline gives CDR1 KGHSH, CDR2 LQKENI. The CDR3 here is CASSPGQGNAF. CDR3 nucleotides: TGTGCCAGCTCACCGGGACAGGGTAATGCCTTC.

The table lists this clone with a few counts. The chain has TRBV30 and TRBJ1-5; possibly TRBD1 for D (6 bases). Germline V lookup: CDR1 GTSNPN, CDR2 SVGIG (reference sequence). This CDR3 has 13 amino acids. The V end lost 6 bases, the J end lost 7 bases, and 16 bases lay between the germline ends. CDR3 bases: TGTGCCTGCAAGGGACAATTAGGGCAGCCCCAGCATTTT. Translation gives CACKGQLGQPQHF.

This clone came up a few times. The chain links TRBV18 to TRBJ2-1; 8 bases match TRBD2. The CDR3 length is 15 residues. V was clipped by 1 base and J by 4 bases; unmatched bases: 3. Germline V gene sequence: CDR1 KGHSH, CDR2 LQKENI. CDR3: CASSPQAGAYNEQFF. In DNA form, the CDR3 reads TGTGCCAGCTCACCACAAGCGGGGGCGTACAATGAGCAGTTCTTC.

The chain carries TRBV30 and TRBJ1-2, with D perhaps TRBD1 (5 bases). V lost 4 bases and J 4 bases, leaving 22 bases between the germline ends. Looked up from germline, CDR1 is GTSNPN and CDR2 is SVGIG (reference sequence). The CDR3 runs to 16 residues. CDR3 DNA: TGTGCCTGGAAGAGGGGAGGGGCCTTACCTCCCTATGGCTACACCTTC. This encodes CAWKRGGALPPYGYTF.